These T cell receptor beta chains were read from a single sample in a study of blood T cell repertoires in COVID-19. Data came from immunoSEQ multiplex PCR; TCRdb stores just in-frame clones and leaves some out. The data contain more than 65,000 clones, about 68% of them singletons. Specimen: peripheral blood. Receptors were obtained from a woman between 65 and 79 years old with acute or convalescent COVID-19. Both conserved end residues are part of each CDR3. Fields, in order: CDR3 DNA, CDR3 protein, clone size, J gene, V gene, D gene. D genes are given only for firm matches. Where a row states a size, it is once, few, many or the class of an expanded clone; other rows omit it.

TGCGCCAGCAATCTCGGGACAGGGCAATATCAGCCCCAGCATTTT	CASNLGTGQYQPQHF	-	TRBJ1-5	TRBV10-1	TRBD1
TGTGCCAGCAGCCCAGGGGGCAGGGGCTTTTCTGGAAACACCATATATTTT	CASSPGGRGFSGNTIYF	-	TRBJ1-3	TRBV3-1/TRBV3-2	TRBD1
TGTGCCAGCAGTGAAGGTTTAGCGCCAGTCAAAAACATTCAGTACTTC	CASSEGLAPVKNIQYF	-	TRBJ2-4	TRBV2	-
TGTGCCAGTAGTATCCCCGACCTTCGGGGCTATGGCTACACCTTC	CASSIPDLRGYGYTF	-	TRBJ1-2	TRBV19	-
TGTGCCTGGAGTGTCTCGGGACTGGCCAATGAGCAGTTCTTC	CAWSVSGLANEQFF	-	TRBJ2-1	TRBV30	-
TGTGCCATCCGCAAGGGACTAGCTGGCTACGAGCAGTACTTC	CAIRKGLAGYEQYF	-	TRBJ2-7	TRBV10-3	TRBD2
TGTGCCAGCCGCCTAGACAGGGTGAACACTGAAGCTTTCTTT	CASRLDRVNTEAFF	-	TRBJ1-1	TRBV6-5	TRBD1
TGCAGCGTTGGAATAGCGGGAGGCCACGAGCAGTACTTC	CSVGIAGGHEQYF	-	TRBJ2-7	TRBV29-1	TRBD2
TGTGTCAGCAGTTACGGGGACTATACATACAATGAGCAGTTCTTC	CVSSYGDYTYNEQFF	-	TRBJ2-1	TRBV6-6	TRBD2
TGTGCCAGCAGCTTAGCAGGCAGGAACACTGAAGCTTTCTTT	CASSLAGRNTEAFF	-	TRBJ1-1	TRBV11-2	-
TGTGCCAGCACCCAAGGGGCAGGGGGCAATCAGCCCCAGCATTTT	CASTQGAGGNQPQHF	-	TRBJ1-5	TRBV7-8	-
TGTGCCAGCAGTAACCCCCTAGAACCTAACTATGGCTACACCTTC	CASSNPLEPNYGYTF	-	TRBJ1-2	TRBV27	-
TGTGCCAGCTCACCGACAGGGGCCCGCAATTCACCCCTCCACTTT	CASSPTGARNSPLHF	-	TRBJ1-6	TRBV18	TRBD1
TGTGCCAGCAGCGGTCCGGCGGGGGGGCGCGGTTCCTACAATGAGCAGTTCTTC	CASSGPAGGRGSYNEQFF	-	TRBJ2-1	TRBV5-6	TRBD2
TGTGCCAGCAGCCAGGGGACTAGTGTCAACCCCAGGGACAATGAGCAGTTCTTC	CASSQGTSVNPRDNEQFF	-	TRBJ2-1	TRBV11-3	TRBD2
TGTGCCAGCAGCGACTATGGTGGAGACAATGGCTACACCTTC	CASSDYGGDNGYTF	-	TRBJ1-2	TRBV7-2	-
TGTGCCAGTGCTAACAGGGGCGCCTACGAGCAGTACTTC	CASANRGAYEQYF	few	TRBJ2-7	TRBV27	TRBD1
TGTGCCAGCAGTTTATTTGCGGGAGTAAACATTCAGTACTTC	CASSLFAGVNIQYF	-	TRBJ2-4	TRBV28	TRBD2
TGTGCCAGCAGTTCCCTCAATCAGCCCCAGCATTTT	CASSSLNQPQHF	-	TRBJ1-5	TRBV27	-
TGTGCCAGCAGAGATAGGGGTTCCTACGAGCAGTACTTC	CASRDRGSYEQYF	-	TRBJ2-7	TRBV2	-
TGTGCCAGCAGTTTACACTCCAGGGGGGCCACGGATCAGCCCCAGCATTTT	CASSLHSRGATDQPQHF	few	TRBJ1-5	TRBV27	TRBD1
TGCAGCGTTGAAGCGCGGGACAGGGGCACAGATACGCAGTATTTT	CSVEARDRGTDTQYF	once	TRBJ2-3	TRBV29-1	TRBD1
TGTGCCACCAAGGCGGGCTATGGCTACACCTTC	CATKAGYGYTF	-	TRBJ1-2	TRBV6-5	-
TGCGCCAGCAGCTTGCTTGGGGCGGAGGAGACCCAGTACTTC	CASSLLGAEETQYF	-	TRBJ2-5	TRBV5-1	-
TGCGCCAGCAGCTCCCGGGCGGGGCCTAGGGTTAACAATGAGCAGTTCTTC	CASSSRAGPRVNNEQFF	-	TRBJ2-1	TRBV5-1	-
TGTGCCAGTAGTCGGACAGTCTCTGGAAACACCATATATTTT	CASSRTVSGNTIYF	once	TRBJ1-3	TRBV19	-
TGTGCTAGTGGTGCAGGGAGGTCTGGGAAAGCTTTCTTT	CASGAGRSGKAFF	once	TRBJ1-1	TRBV12-5	-
TGTGCCAGCAGTTACTCGAATGGTGGGGCCAGGGTGGTCTTC	CASSYSNGGARVVF	-	TRBJ2-1	TRBV6-2/TRBV6-3	-
TGTGCCAGCAGTACAGGCTATGGCTACACCTTC	CASSTGYGYTF	-	TRBJ1-2	TRBV12-3/TRBV12-4	-
TGTGCCACCAGCAGGGACAGGCAAGTCCAAGAGACCCAGTACTTC	CATSRDRQVQETQYF	-	TRBJ2-5	TRBV15	TRBD1
TGTGCCAGCAGCTTAGCCGGGACAGGGGGGTACGAGCAGTACTTC	CASSLAGTGGYEQYF	-	TRBJ2-7	TRBV13	TRBD1
TGTGCCAGCAGCTCACGTCGGCTAGAGGGCACCGGGGAGCTGTTTTTT	CASSSRRLEGTGELFF	few	TRBJ2-2	TRBV13	-
TGTGCCAGTAGTATAGATCGGTACCCGAATCAGCCCCAGCATTTT	CASSIDRYPNQPQHF	-	TRBJ1-5	TRBV19	-
TGTGCCATCAGGGGGACAGATTCCTACGAGCAGTACTTC	CAIRGTDSYEQYF	-	TRBJ2-7	TRBV10-3	TRBD1
TGTGCCAGCAGCCCCGGACAGGGGTCCTCTGGAAACACCATATATTTT	CASSPGQGSSGNTIYF	-	TRBJ1-3	TRBV4-2	TRBD1
TGTGCCAGCAGTTGGACAGACCCCCTCAATCAGCCCCAGCATTTT	CASSWTDPLNQPQHF	-	TRBJ1-5	TRBV28	-
TGCGCCAGCAGCCTACCCGGTGGAGGCGGCACTGAAGCTTTCTTT	CASSLPGGGGTEAFF	-	TRBJ1-1	TRBV5-1	-
TGCGCCAGCAGCCCTGGCCGAGGGCCCATGAACACTGAAGCTTTCTTT	CASSPGRGPMNTEAFF	-	TRBJ1-1	TRBV5-1	-
TGTGCCAGCAGTGAATGGAGAGGGGGCGAGCAGTACTTC	CASSEWRGGEQYF	-	TRBJ2-7	TRBV6-1	-
TGCGCCAGCAGCTTGAACAGGGATAGCAATCAGCCCCAGCATTTT	CASSLNRDSNQPQHF	once	TRBJ1-5	TRBV5-1	-
TGTGCCAGCAGTTTCTCTGACTCCCCCGGCTACACCTTC	CASSFSDSPGYTF	-	TRBJ1-2	TRBV28	-
TGTGCCAGCAGCCAAGGGCGGGGACCGTTTCAGCCCCAGCATTTT	CASSQGRGPFQPQHF	-	TRBJ1-5	TRBV3-1/TRBV3-2	-
TGTGCCAGCAGTTACTCGAGCGGGGGGGTCGAGCAGTACTTC	CASSYSSGGVEQYF	few	TRBJ2-7	TRBV6-5	TRBD2
TGTGCCAGCAGGGGAGACGGTAACGAGCAGTACTTC	CASRGDGNEQYF	-	TRBJ2-7	TRBV12-3/TRBV12-4	-
TGTGCCAGCAGTCCCAGGACAGCGGAAGCTTTCTTT	CASSPRTAEAFF	-	TRBJ1-1	TRBV12-3/TRBV12-4	-
TGTGCCAGCAGAAAGGGACAGGGGGTGGAGACCCAGTACTTC	CASRKGQGVETQYF	-	TRBJ2-5	TRBV6-5	TRBD1
TGTGCCAGCAGCGACAGGGGCGCACTTTCCTACGAGCAGTACTTC	CASSDRGALSYEQYF	-	TRBJ2-7	TRBV7-6	TRBD1
TGTGCCAGCAGCAATCTAATAAGATTAGGGGCAGGGCGACCTTATGGCTACACCTTC	CASSNLIRLGAGRPYGYTF	-	TRBJ1-2	TRBV21-1	-
TGTGCCGCCGGGGTGGGCCAGCCCCAGCATTTT	CAAGVGQPQHF	-	TRBJ1-5	TRBV6-5	-
TGCGCCAGCAGCCAAAACTCTATTCCCGGGACAGGGTACAATGAGCAGTTCTTC	CASSQNSIPGTGYNEQFF	-	TRBJ2-1	TRBV4-3	TRBD1
TGTGCCAGCAGCCAAGATAGGCTAGCGGGTGGGTCAGATACGCAGTATTTT	CASSQDRLAGGSDTQYF	-	TRBJ2-3	TRBV3-1/TRBV3-2	TRBD2
TGTGCCAGCACCCAGGGAAGGGCGGGCAATCAGCCCCAGCATTTT	CASTQGRAGNQPQHF	-	TRBJ1-5	TRBV12-1	-
TGTGCCAGCAGCTTAGCGCAGGGCTTGCGGGAAGATACGCAGTATTTT	CASSLAQGLREDTQYF	-	TRBJ2-3	TRBV7-9	-
TGTGCCAGCTCACCTCGGACTAGCGGGAGTGACTCCTACAATGAGCAGTTCTTC	CASSPRTSGSDSYNEQFF	-	TRBJ2-1	TRBV18	TRBD2
TGTGCCAGCAGCCAAGTGGCGGAGGGAAGCTCACCCCTCCACTTT	CASSQVAEGSSPLHF	few	TRBJ1-6	TRBV4-2	-